The rows below give T cell receptor beta chains drawn from one sample of a study of cytomegalovirus exposure and HLA in healthy donors. Using immunoSEQ multiplex PCR, the repertoire was profiled, and TCRdb retains in-frame clones only, with some absent. This sample yields about 120,000 clones, of which roughly 82% are seen a single time; about 2.8% belongs to the top ten. The specimen was PBMCs. These receptors came from a middle-aged woman in good health and CMV-seropositive. The CDR3 runs from the conserved cysteine through the conserved F or W. A D gene is named only where the DNA matches it firmly. Size tells how often a clone was seen (once, few, many) or the class of an expanded clone, and some rows leave it out.

clone_size | j_call | d_call | v_call | cdr3_aa | cdr3_nt
few | TRBJ1-5 | TRBD1 | TRBV27 | CASSPPDRGNQPQHF | TGTGCCAGCAGTCCACCCGACAGGGGCAATCAGCCCCAGCATTTT
NA | TRBJ2-5 | TRBD2 | TRBV6-1 | CASSELAGVQETQYF | TGTGCCAGCAGTGAACTAGCGGGAGTACAAGAGACCCAGTACTTC
NA | TRBJ1-1 | NA | TRBV27 | CASSVQGVSTEAFF | TGTGCCAGCAGTGTACAGGGTGTCAGCACTGAAGCTTTCTTT
NA | TRBJ2-1 | NA | TRBV15 | CATSPSRVSYNEQFF | TGTGCCACCAGCCCATCCCGCGTCTCCTACAATGAGCAGTTCTTC
few | TRBJ2-7 | NA | TRBV6-1 | CASSEGVTYEQYF | TGTGCCAGCAGTGAAGGCGTTACCTACGAGCAGTACTTC
few | TRBJ2-1 | TRBD2 | TRBV2 | CASGSGISYNEQFF | TGTGCCAGCGGAAGCGGGATCTCCTACAATGAGCAGTTCTTC
NA | TRBJ1-4 | NA | TRBV19 | CASSPQGTGEKLFF | TGTGCCAGTAGCCCACAGGGAACAGGTGAAAAACTGTTTTTT
NA | TRBJ2-7 | TRBD1 | TRBV19 | CASSIYRGYEQYF | TGTGCCAGTAGTATATACAGGGGATACGAGCAGTACTTC
NA | TRBJ2-7 | TRBD2 | TRBV18 | CASSPPGLAGSYEQYF | TGTGCCAGCTCACCACCGGGACTAGCGGGTTCCTACGAGCAGTACTTC
NA | TRBJ2-2 | NA | TRBV7-2 | CASSSQRSNTGELFF | TGTGCCAGCAGCTCTCAACGGTCGAACACCGGGGAGCTGTTTTTT
NA | TRBJ1-6 | NA | TRBV7-2 | CASSLGRSNSPLHF | TGTGCCAGCAGCTTAGGTCGGTCTAATTCACCCCTCCACTTT
NA | TRBJ1-5 | NA | TRBV29-1 | CSVEVGGDDQPQHF | TGCAGCGTTGAGGTCGGGGGTGACGATCAGCCCCAGCATTTT
NA | TRBJ1-1 | NA | TRBV9 | CASSVGTENEAFF | TGTGCCAGCAGCGTAGGGACAGAAAATGAAGCTTTCTTT
few | TRBJ1-6 | TRBD1 | TRBV19 | CASTIRTGAAPLHF | TGTGCCAGTACTATAAGGACAGGGGCAGCACCCCTCCACTTT
few | TRBJ2-1 | NA | TRBV19 | CASRDGSSYNEQFF | TGTGCCAGTAGGGACGGGAGCTCCTACAATGAGCAGTTCTTC
NA | TRBJ1-5 | TRBD1 | TRBV19 | CASSPGQGGNQPQHF | TGTGCCAGTAGCCCCGGACAGGGCGGCAATCAGCCCCAGCATTTT
NA | TRBJ1-2 | NA | TRBV6-1 | CASSDTGLQKGHGYTF | TGTGCCAGCAGTGATACGGGACTCCAAAAGGGTCATGGCTACACCTTC
NA | TRBJ2-2 | NA | TRBV5-6 | CASSLAGNRLTGELFF | TGTGCCAGCAGCTTGGCAGGGAATCGGCTGACCGGGGAGCTGTTTTTT
NA | TRBJ2-7 | NA | TRBV6-5 | CASSELARYEQYF | TGTGCCAGCAGCGAACTAGCACGCTACGAGCAGTACTTC
NA | TRBJ2-7 | TRBD2 | TRBV10-3 | CAVSEPGGAFTYEQYF | TGTGCCGTCAGTGAGCCGGGGGGTGCATTTACCTACGAGCAGTACTTC
NA | TRBJ2-7 | TRBD1 | TRBV15 | CATSRGLTGGREQYF | TGTGCCACCAGCAGAGGTTTAACAGGGGGCCGCGAGCAGTACTTC
NA | TRBJ1-4 | NA | TRBV15 | CATSRVGSEKLFF | TGTGCCACCAGCAGGGTGGGGAGTGAAAAACTGTTTTTT
NA | TRBJ1-1 | NA | TRBV11-1 | CASSFLTLQNTEAFF | TGTGCCAGCAGCTTCTTGACACTCCAGAACACTGAAGCTTTCTTT
NA | TRBJ2-6 | NA | TRBV10-3 | CAITRQAAGANVLTF | TGTGCCATCACTAGACAGGCTGCTGGGGCCAACGTCCTGACTTTC
NA | TRBJ2-5 | TRBD2 | TRBV7-9 | CASSLAFRDYQYF | TGTGCCAGCAGCTTAGCGTTTCGGGACTACCAGTACTTC
once | TRBJ2-1 | TRBD1 | TRBV19 | CASTGQGENEQFF | TGTGCCTCAACGGGACAGGGCGAGAATGAGCAGTTCTTC
few | TRBJ2-3 | NA | TRBV5-6 | CASSPQGPDTQYF | TGTGCCAGCAGCCCCCAGGGTCCAGATACGCAGTATTTT
NA | TRBJ2-7 | NA | TRBV25-1 | CASSEGGYEQYF | TGTGCCAGCAGTGAAGGAGGCTACGAGCAGTACTTC
many | TRBJ2-7 | TRBD1 | TRBV10-3 | CAISDTGQGVTSEQYF | TGTGCCATCAGTGATACAGGACAGGGAGTCACCTCCGAGCAGTACTTC
once | TRBJ1-1 | NA | TRBV5-4 | CASSLGRRMENTEAFF | TGTGCCAGCAGCTTGGGCAGGAGGATGGAGAACACTGAAGCTTTCTTT
NA | TRBJ2-1 | NA | TRBV6-5 | CACRAENEQFF | TGTGCCTGCAGAGCGGAGAATGAGCAGTTCTTC
NA | TRBJ2-7 | TRBD2 | TRBV5-6 | CASSSLAGDYEQYF | TGTGCCAGCAGCTCGTTAGCGGGAGACTACGAGCAGTACTTC
NA | TRBJ2-7 | NA | TRBV6-5 | CASSYGANEQYF | TGTGCCAGCAGTTACGGGGCGAACGAGCAGTACTTC
once | TRBJ2-7 | TRBD2 | TRBV27 | CASSFGRAGVGYEQYF | TGTGCCAGCAGTTTCGGACGAGCGGGAGTCGGTTACGAGCAGTACTTC
NA | TRBJ1-2 | NA | TRBV7-3 | CASSLTGPNYGYTF | TGTGCCAGCAGCTTGACAGGTCCTAACTATGGCTACACCTTC
few | TRBJ1-2 | NA | TRBV5-1 | CASSLADDRNYGYTF | TGCGCCAGCAGCTTGGCGGACGACAGAAACTATGGCTACACCTTC
NA | TRBJ2-7 | TRBD1 | TRBV18 | CASSPIQGDEQYF | TGTGCCAGCTCACCCATTCAGGGGGACGAGCAGTACTTC